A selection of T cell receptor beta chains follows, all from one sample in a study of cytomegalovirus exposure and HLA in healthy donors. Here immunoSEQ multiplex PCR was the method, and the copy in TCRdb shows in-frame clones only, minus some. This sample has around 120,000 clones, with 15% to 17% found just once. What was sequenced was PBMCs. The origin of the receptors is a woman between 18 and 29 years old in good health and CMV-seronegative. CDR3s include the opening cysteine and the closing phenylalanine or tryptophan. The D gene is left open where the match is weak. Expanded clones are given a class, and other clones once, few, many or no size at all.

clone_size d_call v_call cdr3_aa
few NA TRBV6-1 CATHTSWGDTEAFF
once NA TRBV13 CASSVTGLGEKLFF
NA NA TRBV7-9 CASSGGAPSTPATNEKLFF
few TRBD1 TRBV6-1 CASSPRGLSQPQHF
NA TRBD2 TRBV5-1 CASSLAPLAGGSYEQYF
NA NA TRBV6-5 CASGRRKEEGEAFF
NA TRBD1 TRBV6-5 CASRDRGRGAQALHF
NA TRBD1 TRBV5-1 CASSLSQGAVEQYF
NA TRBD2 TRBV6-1 CASSEAPSGGAYEQYF
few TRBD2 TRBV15 CATSNRGGSGGEQFF
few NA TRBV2 CASSSRNSGTEAFF
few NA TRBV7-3 CASSLVSGSEGYTF
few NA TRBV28 CASSKYRYTEAFF
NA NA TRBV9 CASSSLDTEAFF
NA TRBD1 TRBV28 CASRIGGSADTQYF
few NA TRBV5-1 CASSLLGNYGYTF
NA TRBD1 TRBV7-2 CASSLVEGGGEQFF
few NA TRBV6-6 CASNLGGGNTIYF
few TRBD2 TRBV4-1 CASSQLAGVVFNEQFF
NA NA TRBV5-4 CASGLSGQGYSPLHF
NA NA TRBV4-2 CASRSSGELFF
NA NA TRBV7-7 CASSLLAEGDTQYF
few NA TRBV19 CASSIGREVETQYF
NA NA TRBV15 CATSPGGETQYF
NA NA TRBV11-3 CASSLSGNTEAFF
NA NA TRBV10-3 CASCRDISYEQYF
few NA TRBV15 CATSRDGGATDTQYF
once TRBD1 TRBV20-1 CSALTGNEQYF
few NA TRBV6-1 CASSPRVEQYF
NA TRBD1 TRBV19 CASRTGGNSPLHF
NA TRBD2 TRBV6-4 CASSVEAGGGYNEQFF
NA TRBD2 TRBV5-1 CASSLDSSGGYQETQYF
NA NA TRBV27 CASSRGRWNTQYF
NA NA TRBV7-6 CASSFGRVGISGANVLTF
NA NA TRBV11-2 CASSLGRLPESEQYF
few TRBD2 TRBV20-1 CSGLAGFEQYF
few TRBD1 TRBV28 CASRTGVANYGYTF
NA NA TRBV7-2 CASSLAWSNEQFF
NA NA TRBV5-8 CASSWGGPQHF
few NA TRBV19 CASSIDGRGNEQFF
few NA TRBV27 CASSARHQTNEKLFF
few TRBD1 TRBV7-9 CASSSNPGQGAGGYTF
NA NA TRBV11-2 CASSPQGLYEQYF
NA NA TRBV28 CASSLTGSSGNTIYF
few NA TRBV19 CASSTTGSSGANVLTF
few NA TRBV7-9 CASSYVSSYNSPLHF